The rows below give T cell receptor beta chains drawn from one sample of a study of T cells in Graves' hyperthyroidism and ophthalmopathy. MiXCR, run by TCRdb on the multiplex PCR reads, gives a single entry per CDR3 protein. The table shows 250,000 to 300,000 distinct CDR3 sequences, with over 12% occurring only once. The sample consisted of blood. These receptors were taken from a woman aged 45-60 years with Graves' hyperthyroidism that later progressed to Graves' ophthalmopathy. Each CDR3 is given with its conserved first and last residue. The order of the fields is D gene, J gene, V gene, clone size, CDR3 length, CDR3 protein, CDR3 DNA. A D gene is named only where the DNA matches it firmly. Clone size is shown for a subset of rows, as once, few, many or a class of expanded clone.

>-|TRBJ2-1|TRBV28|-|19
CASGTYSVGDPSSYNEQFF
TGTGCCAGCGGTACGTACTCGGTGGGAGACCCGAGCTCCTACAATGAGCAGTTCTTC
>TRBD1|TRBJ1-2|TRBV28|many|12
CASFQGARGYTF
TGTGCCAGCTTTCAGGGGGCGAGGGGCTACACCTTC
>-|TRBJ2-1|TRBV12-3/TRBV12-4|-|15
CASSLGVHTGYEQFF
TGTGCCAGCAGTTTAGGCGTACATACAGGGTATGAGCAGTTCTTC
>-|TRBJ1-2|TRBV6-2/TRBV6-3|many|10
CASYLGGYTF
TGTGCCAGCTATCTGGGTGGCTACACCTTC
>TRBD1|TRBJ1-1|TRBV11-2|many|11
CASSLGQGSFF
TGTGCCAGCAGCTTAGGACAGGGTTCTTTCTTT
>-|TRBJ2-3|TRBV2|few|13
CASDGGRADTQYF
TGTGCCAGTGATGGAGGCCGGGCAGATACGCAGTATTTT
>-|TRBJ2-5|TRBV5-1|many|14
CASTPEAVRETQYF
TGCGCCAGCACCCCGGAGGCAGTTAGAGAGACCCAGTACTTC
>TRBD1|TRBJ2-7|TRBV7-8|few|15
CASSLGTGESGEQYF
TGTGCCAGCAGCTTAGGGACAGGGGAAAGCGGCGAGCAGTACTTC
>TRBD2|TRBJ2-1|TRBV6-2/TRBV6-3|many|15
CASRTGLASYNEQFF
TGTGCCAGCAGAACGGGACTAGCGTCATACAATGAGCAGTTCTTC
>-|TRBJ2-7|TRBV19|many|15
CASSPWGKPPYEQYF
TGTGCCAGTAGTCCTTGGGGGAAACCCCCCTACGAGCAGTACTTC
>-|TRBJ2-1|TRBV12-3/TRBV12-4|many|15
CASSPPGLPYNEQFF
TGTGCCAGCAGTCCCCCGGGACTGCCCTACAATGAGCAGTTCTTC
>TRBD2|TRBJ2-1|TRBV7-8|-|13
CASSPGGRPSRFF
TGTGCCAGCAGCCCGGGGGGACGCCCGAGCCGGTTCTTC
>-|TRBJ1-1|TRBV30|-|15
CAWSVRGRRNTEAFF
TGTGCCTGGAGTGTAAGGGGCCGCAGAAACACTGAAGCTTTCTTT
>TRBD2|TRBJ2-1|TRBV5-1|many|14
CASSSGLAQGEQFF
TGCGCCAGCAGCTCGGGACTAGCTCAGGGGGAGCAGTTCTTC
>-|TRBJ2-4|TRBV12-3/TRBV12-4|many|14
CASTTTLAKNIQYF
TGTGCCAGCACCACGACGTTAGCCAAAAACATTCAGTACTTC
>-|TRBJ2-1|TRBV30|many|13
CAWSVLVSNEQFF
TGTGCCTGGAGTGTACTAGTGAGCAATGAGCAGTTCTTC
>TRBD1|TRBJ2-5|TRBV11-2|many|14
CASSSVQGQETQYF
TGTGCCAGCAGCTCCGTACAGGGGCAAGAGACCCAGTACTTC
>TRBD1|TRBJ2-7|TRBV20-1|few|14
CSARDRGQIYEQYF
TGCAGTGCTAGGGACAGGGGGCAAATCTACGAGCAGTACTTC
>-|TRBJ1-2|TRBV20-1|-|11
CSARYNYGYTF
TGCAGTGCTAGGTATAACTATGGCTACACCTTC
>-|TRBJ2-3|TRBV5-1|many|15
CASSLGAAITDTQYF
TGCGCCAGCAGCTTGGGCGCCGCAATCACAGATACGCAGTATTTT
>-|TRBJ2-1|TRBV7-9|few|17
CASSSPGRRLSYNEQFF
TGTGCCAGCAGCTCCCCGGGACGCAGGCTCTCCTACAATGAGCAGTTCTTC
>-|TRBJ2-6|TRBV27|many|14
CASSFRAGANVLTF
TGTGCCAGCAGTTTCAGGGCTGGGGCCAACGTCCTGACTTTC
>TRBD1|TRBJ1-2|TRBV7-2|once|15
CASSLVTGANYGYTF
TGTGCCAGCAGCTTAGTCACAGGGGCCAACTATGGCTACACCTTC
>TRBD1|TRBJ1-4|TRBV6-1|many|14
CASSAGRGREKLFF
TGTGCCAGCAGTGCGGGCAGGGGGAGGGAAAAACTGTTTTTT
>-|TRBJ1-1|TRBV4-3|-|15
CASSRVRASNTEAFF
TGCGCCAGCAGCCGGGTGCGAGCTTCGAACACTGAAGCTTTCTTT
>TRBD2|TRBJ2-1|TRBV20-1|many|15
CSAREGTSGYNEQFF
TGCAGTGCTAGAGAGGGGACTAGCGGTTACAATGAGCAGTTCTTC
>TRBD1|TRBJ2-5|TRBV27|many|20
CASTPRWEARGSESGETQYF
TGTGCCAGCACCCCCCGGTGGGAAGCCAGGGGGTCAGAAAGTGGAGAGACCCAGTACTTC
>-|TRBJ2-1|TRBV24-1|few|12
CATSDLGQEQFF
TGTGCCACCAGTGATTTGGGGCAGGAGCAGTTCTTC
>-|TRBJ2-3|TRBV29-1|many|13
CSPQGGLTDTQYF
TGCAGCCCTCAGGGCGGTTTGACAGATACGCAGTATTTT
>-|TRBJ1-1|TRBV6-1|few|13
CASTLHVNTEAFF
TGTGCCAGCACCTTACACGTGAACACTGAAGCTTTCTTT
>-|TRBJ2-7|TRBV7-9|few|13
CASSLEVAGKQYF
TGTGCCAGCAGCTTAGAGGTGGCAGGGAAGCAGTACTTC
>TRBD1|TRBJ1-6|TRBV18|many|19
CASSPLSGQSVAYNSPLHF
TGTGCCAGCTCACCTCTTTCGGGACAGTCGGTGGCTTATAATTCACCCCTCCACTTT
>TRBD2|TRBJ2-5|TRBV6-2/TRBV6-3|many|20
CASSFLAPGLAGGGWETQYF
TGTGCCAGCAGTTTCCTCGCTCCGGGACTAGCGGGAGGTGGATGGGAGACCCAGTACTTC
>TRBD2|TRBJ2-7|TRBV5-1|many|16
CASSGGGGAGGYEQYF
TGCGCCAGCAGTGGAGGGGGAGGCGCGGGAGGCTACGAGCAGTACTTC
>-|TRBJ2-7|TRBV2|many|12
CASSEQNYEQYF
TGTGCCAGCAGTGAACAGAACTACGAGCAGTACTTC
>-|TRBJ1-1|TRBV27|many|13
CASSFIGQSEAFF
TGTGCCAGCAGTTTCATTGGGCAGAGTGAAGCTTTCTTT
>-|TRBJ1-2|TRBV28|many|15
CASSLGPSVLYGYTF
TGTGCCAGCAGTTTAGGACCGTCGGTTCTCTATGGCTACACCTTC